This T cell receptor beta chain was captured by sequencing in a study of blood T cell repertoires in COVID-19. Clones were read by immunoSEQ multiplex PCR, and TCRdb kept only the in-frame ones, dropping some. The table has 75,000 to 95,000 clones, roughly 89% seen once. Germline assignment: CDR1 MNHEY and CDR2 SVGAGI. V dropped 6 bases and J dropped 7; count of bases not matched to a gene: 4. The CDR3 covers 12 residues. The rearrangement uses TRBV6-5 and TRBJ1-2; 8 bases are shared with TRBD1. This clonotype originated in a woman aged 60-75 years with COVID-19, enrolled during active disease. The sequencing input was peripheral blood. CDR3 sequence (DNA): TGTGCCAGCAGCACTGACAGGGGTGGCTACACCTTC. It is translated as CASSTDRGGYTF.